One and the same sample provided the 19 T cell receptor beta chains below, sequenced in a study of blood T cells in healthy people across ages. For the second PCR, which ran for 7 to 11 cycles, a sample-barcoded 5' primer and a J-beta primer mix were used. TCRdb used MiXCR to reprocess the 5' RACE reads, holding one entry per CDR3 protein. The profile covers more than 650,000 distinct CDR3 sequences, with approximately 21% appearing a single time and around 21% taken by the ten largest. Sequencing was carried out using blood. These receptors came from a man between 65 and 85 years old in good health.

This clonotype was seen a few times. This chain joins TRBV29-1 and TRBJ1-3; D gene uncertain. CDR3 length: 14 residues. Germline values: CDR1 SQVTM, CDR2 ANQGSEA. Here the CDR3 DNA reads TGCAGTGCCTTGGGTGGGAACTCTGGAAACACCATATATTTT. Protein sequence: CSALGGNSGNTIYF.

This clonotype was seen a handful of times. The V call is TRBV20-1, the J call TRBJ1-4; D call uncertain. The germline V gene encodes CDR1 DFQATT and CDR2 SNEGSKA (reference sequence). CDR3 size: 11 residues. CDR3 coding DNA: TGCAGGACTGATCAAAATGAAAAACTGTTTTTT. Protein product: CRTDQNEKLFF.

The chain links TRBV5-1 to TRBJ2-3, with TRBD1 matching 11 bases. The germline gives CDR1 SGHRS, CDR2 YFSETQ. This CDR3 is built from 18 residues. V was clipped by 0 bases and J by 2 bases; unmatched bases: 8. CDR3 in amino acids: CASSLDPGQGGNTDTQYF. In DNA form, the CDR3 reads TGCGCCAGCAGCTTGGACCCGGGACAGGGGGGGAACACAGATACGCAGTATTTT.

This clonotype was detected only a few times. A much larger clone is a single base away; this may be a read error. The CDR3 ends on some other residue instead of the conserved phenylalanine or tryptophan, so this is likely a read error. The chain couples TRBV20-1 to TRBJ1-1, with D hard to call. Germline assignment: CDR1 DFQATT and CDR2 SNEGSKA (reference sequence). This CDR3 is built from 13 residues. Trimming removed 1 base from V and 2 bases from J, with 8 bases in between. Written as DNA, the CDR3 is TGCAGTGCTAGAGCTTCACGTAACACTGAAGCTTTCCTT. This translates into CSARASRNTEAFL.

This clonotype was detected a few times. CDR3 amino acids: CSARTGGKSPLHF. In nucleotides, the CDR3 is TGCAGTGCCCGGACAGGGGGTAAATCACCCCTCCACTTT. The chain joins TRBV20-1 to TRBJ1-6; 10 bases line up with TRBD1. Germline-derived CDR1 and CDR2 are DFQATT and SNEGSKA (reference sequence). The ends lost 6 bases at V and 10 bases at J; junction bases unmatched: 6. The CDR3 totals 13 residues.

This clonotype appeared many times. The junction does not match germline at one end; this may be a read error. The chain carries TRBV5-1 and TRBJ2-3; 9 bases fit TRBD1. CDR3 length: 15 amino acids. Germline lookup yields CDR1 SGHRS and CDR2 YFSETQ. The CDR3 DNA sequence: TGTGCCAGCAGCTTACAGGGGGCTAGCACAGATACGCAGTATTTT. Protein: CASSLQGASTDTQYF.

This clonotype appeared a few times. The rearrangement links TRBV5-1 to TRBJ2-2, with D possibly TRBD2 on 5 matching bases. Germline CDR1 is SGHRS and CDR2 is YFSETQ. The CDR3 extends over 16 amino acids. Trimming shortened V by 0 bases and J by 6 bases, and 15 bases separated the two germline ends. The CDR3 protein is CASSLGAFLRAGELFF. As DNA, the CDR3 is TGCGCCAGCAGCTTGGGGGCCTTCCTGCGGGCCGGGGAGCTGTTTTTT.

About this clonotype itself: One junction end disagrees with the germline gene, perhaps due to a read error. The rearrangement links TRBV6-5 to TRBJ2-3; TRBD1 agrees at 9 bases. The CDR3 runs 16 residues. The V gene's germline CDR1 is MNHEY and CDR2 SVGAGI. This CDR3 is CASSSLGTGPTDTQYF. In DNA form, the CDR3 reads TGTGCCAGCAGTTCACTGGGGACAGGGCCCACAGACACGCAGTATTTT.

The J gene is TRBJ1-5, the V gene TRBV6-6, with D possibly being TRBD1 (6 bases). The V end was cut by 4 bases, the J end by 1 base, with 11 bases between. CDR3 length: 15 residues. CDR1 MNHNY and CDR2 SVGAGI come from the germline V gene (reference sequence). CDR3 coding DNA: TGTGCCAGCAGTTTTAGGGGACAAAGCAATCAGCCCCAGCATTTT. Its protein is CASSFRGQSNQPQHF.

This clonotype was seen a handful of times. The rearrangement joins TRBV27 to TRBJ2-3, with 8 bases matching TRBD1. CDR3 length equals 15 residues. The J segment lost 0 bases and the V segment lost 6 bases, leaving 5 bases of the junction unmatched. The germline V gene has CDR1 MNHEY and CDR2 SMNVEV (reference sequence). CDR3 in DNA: TGTGCCAGCAGACCGGACAGGGCGAGCACAGATACGCAGTATTTT. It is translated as CASRPDRASTDTQYF.

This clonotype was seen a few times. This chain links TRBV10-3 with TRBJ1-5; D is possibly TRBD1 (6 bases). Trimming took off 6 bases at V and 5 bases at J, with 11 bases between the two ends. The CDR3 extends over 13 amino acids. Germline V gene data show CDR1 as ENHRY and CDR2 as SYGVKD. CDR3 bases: TGTGCCATCAGGTCGAGGGGGGATCAGCCCCAGCATTTT. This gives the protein CAIRSRGDQPQHF.

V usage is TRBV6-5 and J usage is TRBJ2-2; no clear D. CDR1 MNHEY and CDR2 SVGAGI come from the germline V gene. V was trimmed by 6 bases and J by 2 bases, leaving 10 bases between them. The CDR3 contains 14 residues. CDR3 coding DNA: TGTGCCAGCAGACCCCCAGGCAACACCGGGGAGCTGTTTTTT. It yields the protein CASRPPGNTGELFF.

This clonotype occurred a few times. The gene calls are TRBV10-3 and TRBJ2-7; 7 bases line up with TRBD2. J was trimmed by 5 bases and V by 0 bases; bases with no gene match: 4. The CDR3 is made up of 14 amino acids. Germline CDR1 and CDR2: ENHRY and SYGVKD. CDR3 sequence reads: CAISESNLADEQYF. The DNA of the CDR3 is TGTGCCATCAGTGAGTCGAATCTAGCGGACGAGCAGTACTTC.

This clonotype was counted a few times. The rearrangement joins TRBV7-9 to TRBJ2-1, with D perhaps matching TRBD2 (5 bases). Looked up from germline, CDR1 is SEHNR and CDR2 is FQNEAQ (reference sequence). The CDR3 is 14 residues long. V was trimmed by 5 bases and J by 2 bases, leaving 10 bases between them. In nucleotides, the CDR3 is TGTGCCAGCAGCCCGGACTGGACCTACAATGAGCAGTTCTTC. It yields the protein CASSPDWTYNEQFF.

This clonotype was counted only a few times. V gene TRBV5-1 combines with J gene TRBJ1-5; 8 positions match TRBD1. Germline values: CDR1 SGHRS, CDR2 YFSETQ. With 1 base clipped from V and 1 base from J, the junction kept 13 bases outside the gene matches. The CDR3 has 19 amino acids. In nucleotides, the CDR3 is TGCGCCAGCAGCTTGCCCTGGACAGGGTCCGATGGGAGCAATCAGCCCCAGCATTTT. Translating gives CASSLPWTGSDGSNQPQHF.

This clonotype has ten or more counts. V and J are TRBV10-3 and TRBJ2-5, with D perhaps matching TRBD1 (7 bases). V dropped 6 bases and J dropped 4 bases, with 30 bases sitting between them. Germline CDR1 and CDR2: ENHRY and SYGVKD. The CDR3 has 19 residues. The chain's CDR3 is CAIRPGQTTPGLLRETQYF. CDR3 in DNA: TGTGCCATCAGGCCGGGACAGACAACCCCGGGACTCCTAAGAGAGACCCAGTACTTC.

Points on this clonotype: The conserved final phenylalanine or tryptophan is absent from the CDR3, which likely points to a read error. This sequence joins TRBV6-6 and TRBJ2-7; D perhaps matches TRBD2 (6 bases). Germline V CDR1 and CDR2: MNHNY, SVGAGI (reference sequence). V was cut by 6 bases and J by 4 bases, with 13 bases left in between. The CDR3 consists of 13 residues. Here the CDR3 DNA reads TGTGCCAGCAGCCGTAGTAGCGGATACGAGCAGTACCTC. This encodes CASSRSSGYEQYL.

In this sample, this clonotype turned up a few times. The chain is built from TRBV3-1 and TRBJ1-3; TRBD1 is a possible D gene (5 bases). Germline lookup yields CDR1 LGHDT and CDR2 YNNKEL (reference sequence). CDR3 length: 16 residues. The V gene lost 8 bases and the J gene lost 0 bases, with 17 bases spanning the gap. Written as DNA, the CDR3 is TGTGCCAGCGCCCGCCGCGCAGGGAACTCTGGAAACACCATATATTTT. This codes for CASARRAGNSGNTIYF.

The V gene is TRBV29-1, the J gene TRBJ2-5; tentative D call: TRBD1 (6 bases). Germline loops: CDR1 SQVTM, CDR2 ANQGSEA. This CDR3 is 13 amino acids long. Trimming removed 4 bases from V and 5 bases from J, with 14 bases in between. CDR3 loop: CSVGTALRETQYF. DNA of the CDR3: TGCAGCGTTGGGACAGCCTTGCGGGAGACCCAGTACTTC.